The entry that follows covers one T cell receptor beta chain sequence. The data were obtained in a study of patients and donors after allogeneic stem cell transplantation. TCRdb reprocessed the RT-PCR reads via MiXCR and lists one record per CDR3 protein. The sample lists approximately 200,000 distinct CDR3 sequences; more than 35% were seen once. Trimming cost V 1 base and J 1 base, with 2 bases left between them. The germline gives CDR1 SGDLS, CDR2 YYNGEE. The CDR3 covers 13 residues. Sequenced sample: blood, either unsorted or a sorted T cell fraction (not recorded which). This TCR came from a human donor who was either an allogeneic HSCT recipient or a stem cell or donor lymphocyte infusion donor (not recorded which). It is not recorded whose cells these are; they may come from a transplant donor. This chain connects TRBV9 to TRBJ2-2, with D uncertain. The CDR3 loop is CASSVQNTGELFF. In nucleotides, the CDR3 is TGTGCCAGCAGCGTACAGAACACCGGGGAGCTGTTTTTT. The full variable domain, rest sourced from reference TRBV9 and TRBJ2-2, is DSGVTQTPKHLITATGQRVTLRCSPRSGDLSVYWYQQSLDQGLQFLIQYYNGEERAKGNILERFSAQQFPDLHSELNLSSLELGDSALYFCASSVQNTGELFFGEGSRLTVL.